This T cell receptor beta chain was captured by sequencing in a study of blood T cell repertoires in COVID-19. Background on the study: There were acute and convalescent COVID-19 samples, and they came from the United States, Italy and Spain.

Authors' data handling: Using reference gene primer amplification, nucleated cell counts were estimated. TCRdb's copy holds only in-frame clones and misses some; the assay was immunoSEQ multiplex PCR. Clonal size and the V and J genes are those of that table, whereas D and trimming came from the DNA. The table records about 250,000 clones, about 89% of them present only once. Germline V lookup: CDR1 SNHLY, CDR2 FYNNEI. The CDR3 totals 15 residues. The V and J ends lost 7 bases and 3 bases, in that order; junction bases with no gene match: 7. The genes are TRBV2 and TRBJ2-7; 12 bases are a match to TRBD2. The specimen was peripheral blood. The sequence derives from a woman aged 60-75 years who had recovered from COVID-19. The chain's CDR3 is CASITTSGGHYEQYF. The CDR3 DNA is TGTGCCAGCATTACGACTAGCGGGGGCCACTACGAGCAGTACTTC. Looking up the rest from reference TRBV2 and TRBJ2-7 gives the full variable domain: EPEVTQTPSHQVTQMGQEVILRCVPISNHLYFYWYRQILGQKVEFLVSFYNNEISEKSEIFDDQFSVERPDGSNFTLKIRSTKLEDSAMYFCASITTSGGHYEQYFGPGTRLTVT.